This TCR beta chain derives from a study of coeliac disease (dated by TCRdb to the early 2020s). With regard to the full study: Coeliac patients were categorised as having newly diagnosed active disease, refractory coeliac disease type I, or disease controlled by a gluten-free diet. Because high-resolution HLA typing was not available, biased TRBV7-2 usage was queried as a proof of principle. The full study included 30 patients: some 22 with serologically confirmed coeliac disease and 8 controls with non-small intestinal disorders. TRB sequencing succeeded for samples from 27 to 35 subjects, including roughly 25 paired bulk unsorted intraepithelial and lamina propria cell samples. The goal was to describe the TR repertoires of small intestinal T cells in active coeliac disease, in refractory type I coeliac disease, and in coeliac disease treated with a gluten-free diet. Refractory coeliac disease type I meant no response to a gluten-free diet for more than 12 months, together with immunophenotypically normal intraepithelial cells. The study applied next-generation sequencing of rearranged TRB and TRG CDR3 regions to small intestinal lymphocyte fractions from coeliac and non-coeliac patients. General conclusions and limits of the study: Published gliadin-specific TRB sequences were found in about 50% of the 18 coeliac lamina propria samples but in only 1 of 6 controls. TRB repertoires were found to be largely private, with most amino acid sequences unique to one sample, and no significant difference in V-gene usage was found between disease groups. The authors judged the approach to be unsuitable for unbiased detection of gliadin-specific T cells, because gliadin-specific T cells are scarce and rarely shared between patients. Separating intraepithelial cells from lamina propria cells did not give high-purity fractions, so cross-contamination between the two compartments may have occurred. Lower clonality than in controls was observed in the TRB and TRG repertoires of active coeliac intraepithelial and lamina propria samples, suggesting that diverse T cells were recruited.

Library method: the immunoSEQ multiplex PCR assay. The TR loci were subjected to amplification by multiplexed PCR, for which V gene segments served as targets of the forward primers and J gene segments as targets of the reverse primers. The Illumina HiSeq System was used to sequence the amplified CDR3 regions. The paper's processing steps were these. A nearest-neighbour algorithm merged closely related reads to remove PCR and sequencing errors and collapse data into unique sequences. Repertoires were summarised by clonality and by T cell density, defined as TR molecules per amount of genomic DNA input. CDR3 amino acid sequences present in at least 80% of unsorted samples were defined as public TRs, and these public TRs were then tested for differential abundance between coeliac and control samples. Every lamina propria sample was checked against a list of 200 to 250 published gliadin-specific TRB sequences. Disease-group differences in clonality and density were tested with Kruskal-Wallis tests followed by Dunn post-tests. TCRdb re-hosts the immuneACCESS table, in-frame sequences only. Its copies lack some clones; in the studies checked, an unresolved V gene accounts for under half of them, and the cause for the rest is not known. V, J and clone size derive from that table, while D and trimming were established from the DNA sequence. For this sample the table gives fewer than 10,000 clones, of which under 70% were detected only once. The leading ten clones occupy about 19% of the sample.

This clone was recorded a few times. It lacks a known antigen. Base qualities are not at hand, and no much larger clone is one base apart. Aliquots of roughly 500,000 cells were frozen in DMSO/FBS in liquid nitrogen, and a single aliquot per fraction was used for sequencing. All 30 patients in the study underwent endoscopy and small intestinal biopsy. Once intraepithelial cells had been isolated, the leftover biopsy tissue was digested with collagenase to release lamina propria cells. Genomic DNA was extracted from frozen unsorted cell fractions with the Qiagen DNeasy blood extraction kit. The CDR3 has 15 amino acids, counting the end cysteine and phenylalanine. The CDR3 DNA has 45 bases and is translated from base 1. Trimming takes 1 base from V and 2 bases from J, and the germline ends sit 11 bases apart. CDR1 and CDR2 (LGHNA, YSLEER) derive from the germline V gene.

The source of this sequence is a woman in her sixties with celiac disease. Sequencing was performed on lamina propria lymphocytes from the gut. The cell subset or site label on this specimen signifies: lamina propria cell (LPC) fraction of small intestinal biopsy. The rearranged segments are TRBV4-3 and TRBJ2-5, and the D gene may be TRBD1, 6 bases matching. DNA sequence: TGCGCCAGCAGCCAAGGAACAGGGAAACAAGAGACCCAGTACTTC. Translated, it reads CASSQGTGKQETQYF.